This TCR beta chain was identified during a study of blood T cell repertoires in COVID-19. Study-level background: Sample material is recorded as cDNA or gDNA derived from T cells, B-cell-depleted T cells, or PBMCs.

In the source study's methods: Amplification with reference gene primers provided the estimates of nucleated cell counts. Measured with immunoSEQ multiplex PCR; TCRdb has only the in-frame clones, and not every one. Clone size and V and J calls were adopted from that table, with D and trimming inferred from the DNA. The table shows about 26,000 clones, with 90% occurring only once. Germline CDR1 and CDR2: MNHEY and SVGAGI. This CDR3 region has 14 residues. Germline trimming cut 5 bases from V and 5 bases from J; bases unmatched to any gene: 8. Source material: peripheral blood. The gene calls are TRBV6-5 and TRBJ1-1; 7 bases fit TRBD1. The sequence was collected from a human donor in a cohort sampled during active COVID-19. The CDR3 DNA reads as TGTGCCAGCAGTACCAGGACAGGCTGGACTGAAGCTTTCTTT. As protein: CASSTRTGWTEAFF.